Sequencing of this TCR beta chain was carried out in a study of blood T cell repertoires in COVID-19. Data came from immunoSEQ multiplex PCR; TCRdb stores just in-frame clones and leaves some out. The table shows approximately 250,000 clones, with 84% occurring only once. CDR3 length: 15 residues. Trimming left V 4 bases short and J 2 bases short, with 13 bases between. Germline V gene lookup returns CDR1 SGHKS and CDR2 YYEKEE (reference sequence). The receptor comes from a woman aged 40 to 55 who had recovered from COVID-19. The sequencing input was peripheral blood. The V call is TRBV5-5, the J call TRBJ2-1, with D possibly TRBD2 on 6 matching bases. DNA for the CDR3: TGTGCCAGCAGCCCCCTCCCGGGGGCCTACAATGAGCAGTTCTTC. Encoded protein: CASSPLPGAYNEQFF.